The clone carrying this T cell receptor beta chain has a handful of counts. This entry belongs to a study of blood T cell repertoires in COVID-19. Profiled with immunoSEQ multiplex PCR; TCRdb holds only in-frame clones, not every one. Here the sample spans around 170,000 clones, about 81% being singletons. Patients in Seattle were enrolled during active infection, then followed longitudinally. CDR1 is LNHDA and CDR2 is SQIVND in the germline V gene (reference sequence). Trimming stripped 10 bases from V and 8 bases from J, with 14 bases between. The CDR3 runs to 11 residues. The specimen was peripheral blood. This chain uses TRBV19 with TRBJ1-1; D unclear. This receptor was obtained from a woman aged 80 or over with COVID-19, enrolled during active disease. The CDR3 protein is CATRAGLEAFF. CDR3 coding DNA: TGTGCCACCCGAGCAGGACTGGAAGCTTTCTTT.